The T cell receptor beta chain described here comes from a study of T cells in pancreatic ductal adenocarcinoma. General observations from the study: The resected cohort was biased toward the minority with early-stage disease. Tumor-versus-blood clonality comparisons may be biased toward lower tumor diversity. Tumor samples had fewer productive templates and roughly 7.7-fold fewer unique clonotypes than blood. Blood clonality (roughly 0.073) did not differ significantly from tumor (about 0.12).

No neoadjuvant therapy was given to the selected pancreatic ductal adenocarcinoma patients before their surgery. Profiling relied on immunoSEQ multiplex PCR, and the TCRdb table lists in-frame clones only, not all of them. Of over 85,000 clones listed, around 96% are singletons. There are 16 residues in the CDR3. Germline V lookup: CDR1 SGHAT, CDR2 FQNNGV. With 2 bases clipped from V and 4 bases from J, the junction kept 3 bases outside the gene matches. Points on this clone: Its target is unknown.

The receptor comes from a human donor with pancreatic ductal adenocarcinoma. The V gene is TRBV11-2, the J gene TRBJ2-1; the match to TRBD2 covers 12 bases. Sequencing was carried out using PBMCs. The CDR3 spells CASSLPGLAGYNEQFF. DNA of the CDR3: TGTGCCAGCAGCTTACCCGGACTAGCGGGATACAATGAGCAGTTCTTC. Combining the CDR3 with reference TRBV11-2 and TRBJ2-1 gives the whole variable domain EAGVAQSPRYKIIEKRQSVAFWCNPISGHATLYWYQQILGQGPKLLIQFQNNGVVDDSQLPKDRFSAERLKGVDSTLKIQPAKLEDSAVYLCASSLPGLAGYNEQFFGPGTRLTVL.